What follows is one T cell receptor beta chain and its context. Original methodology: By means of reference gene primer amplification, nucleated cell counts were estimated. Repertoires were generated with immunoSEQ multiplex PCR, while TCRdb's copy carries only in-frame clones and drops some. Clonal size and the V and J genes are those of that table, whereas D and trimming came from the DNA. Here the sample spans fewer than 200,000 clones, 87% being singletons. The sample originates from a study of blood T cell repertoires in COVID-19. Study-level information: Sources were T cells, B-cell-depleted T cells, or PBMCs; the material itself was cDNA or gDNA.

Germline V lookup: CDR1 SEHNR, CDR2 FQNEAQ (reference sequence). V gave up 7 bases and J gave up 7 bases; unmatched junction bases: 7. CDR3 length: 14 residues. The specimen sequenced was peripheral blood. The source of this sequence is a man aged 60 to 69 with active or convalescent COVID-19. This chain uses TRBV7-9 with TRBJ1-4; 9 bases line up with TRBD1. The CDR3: CASTEGQGSEKLFF. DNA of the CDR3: TGTGCCAGCACCGAGGGACAGGGAAGTGAAAAACTGTTTTTT.